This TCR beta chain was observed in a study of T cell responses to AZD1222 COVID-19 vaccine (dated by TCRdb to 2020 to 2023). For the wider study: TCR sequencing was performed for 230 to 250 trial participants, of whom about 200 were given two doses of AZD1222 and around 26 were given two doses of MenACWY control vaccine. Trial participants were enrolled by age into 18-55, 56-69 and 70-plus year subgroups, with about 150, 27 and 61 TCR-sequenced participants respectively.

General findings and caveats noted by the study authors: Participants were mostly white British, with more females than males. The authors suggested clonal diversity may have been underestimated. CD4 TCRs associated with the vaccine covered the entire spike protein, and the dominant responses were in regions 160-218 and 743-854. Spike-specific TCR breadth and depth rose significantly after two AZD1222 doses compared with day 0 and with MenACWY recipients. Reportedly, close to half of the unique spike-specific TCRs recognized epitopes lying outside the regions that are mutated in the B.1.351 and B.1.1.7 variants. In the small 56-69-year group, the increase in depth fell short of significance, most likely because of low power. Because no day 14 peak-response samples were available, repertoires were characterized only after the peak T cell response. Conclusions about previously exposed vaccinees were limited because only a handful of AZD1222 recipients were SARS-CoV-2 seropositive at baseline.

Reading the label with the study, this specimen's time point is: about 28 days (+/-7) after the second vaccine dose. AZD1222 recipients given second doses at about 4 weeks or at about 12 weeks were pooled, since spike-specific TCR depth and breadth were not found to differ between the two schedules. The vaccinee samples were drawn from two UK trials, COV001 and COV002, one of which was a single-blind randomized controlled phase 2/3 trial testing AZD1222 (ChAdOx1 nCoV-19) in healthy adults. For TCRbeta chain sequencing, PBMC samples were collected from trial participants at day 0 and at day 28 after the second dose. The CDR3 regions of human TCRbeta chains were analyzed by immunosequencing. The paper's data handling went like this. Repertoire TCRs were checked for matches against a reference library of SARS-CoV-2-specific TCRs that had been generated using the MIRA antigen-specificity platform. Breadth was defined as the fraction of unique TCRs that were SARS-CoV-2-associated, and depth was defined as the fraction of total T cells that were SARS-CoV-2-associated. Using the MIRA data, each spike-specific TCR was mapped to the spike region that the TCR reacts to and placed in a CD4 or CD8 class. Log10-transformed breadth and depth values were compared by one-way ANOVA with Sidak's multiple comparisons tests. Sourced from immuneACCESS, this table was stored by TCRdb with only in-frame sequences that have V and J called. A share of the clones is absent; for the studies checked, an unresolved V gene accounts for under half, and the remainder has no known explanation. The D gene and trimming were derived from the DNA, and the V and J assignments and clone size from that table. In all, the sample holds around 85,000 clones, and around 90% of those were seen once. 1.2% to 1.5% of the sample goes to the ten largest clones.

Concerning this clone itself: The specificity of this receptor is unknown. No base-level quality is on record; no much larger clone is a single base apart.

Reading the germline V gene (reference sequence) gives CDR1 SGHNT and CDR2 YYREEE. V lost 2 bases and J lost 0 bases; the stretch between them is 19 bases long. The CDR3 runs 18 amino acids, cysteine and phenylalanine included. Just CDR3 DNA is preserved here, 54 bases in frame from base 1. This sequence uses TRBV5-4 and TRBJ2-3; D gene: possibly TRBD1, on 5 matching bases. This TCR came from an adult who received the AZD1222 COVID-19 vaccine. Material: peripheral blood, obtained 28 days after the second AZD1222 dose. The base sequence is TGTGCCAGCAGCTTAGCCCTTCAGTTAGGGGCTAGCACAGATACGCAGTATTTT. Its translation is CASSLALQLGASTDTQYF.